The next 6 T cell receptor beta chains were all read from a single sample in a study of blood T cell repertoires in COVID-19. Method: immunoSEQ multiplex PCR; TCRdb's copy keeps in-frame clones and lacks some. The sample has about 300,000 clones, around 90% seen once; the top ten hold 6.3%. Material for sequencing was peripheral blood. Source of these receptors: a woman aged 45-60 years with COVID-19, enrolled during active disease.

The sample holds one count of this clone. This CDR3 is CASGGSGSRNEQFF. CDR3 sequence (DNA): TGTGCCAGCGGGGGCAGCGGGAGCAGAAATGAGCAGTTCTTC. V is TRBV6-5 and J is TRBJ2-1, with 8 bases fitting TRBD2. V lost 8 bases to trimming and J lost 7 bases; unmatched junction nucleotides: 10. The length of the CDR3 is 14 residues. CDR1 is MNHEY, CDR2 SVGAGI, per germline.

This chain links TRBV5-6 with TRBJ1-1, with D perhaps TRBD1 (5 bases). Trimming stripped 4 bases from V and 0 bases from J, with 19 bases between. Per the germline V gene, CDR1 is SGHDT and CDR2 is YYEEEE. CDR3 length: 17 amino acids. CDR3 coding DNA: TGTGCCAGCAGCCCCCAGGGCGGAGTGGGGATGAACACTGAAGCTTTCTTT. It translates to CASSPQGGVGMNTEAFF.

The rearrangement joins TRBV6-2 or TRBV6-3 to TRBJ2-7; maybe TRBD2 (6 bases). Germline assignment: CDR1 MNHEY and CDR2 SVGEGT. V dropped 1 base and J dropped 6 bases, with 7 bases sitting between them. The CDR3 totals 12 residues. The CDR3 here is CASSYLGGEQYF. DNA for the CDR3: TGTGCCAGCAGTTACTTGGGGGGCGAGCAGTACTTC.

This CDR3 is CASSPAGTSGRRADTQYF. CDR3 nucleotides: TGTGCCAGCAGCCCCGCCGGGACTAGCGGGAGAAGGGCCGATACGCAGTATTTT. The chain carries TRBV11-3 and TRBJ2-3, with 14 bases that match TRBD2. Trimming at V came to 5 bases and at J to 6 bases, leaving 13 bases not matched to a gene. The length of the CDR3 is 18 residues. Germline CDR1 and CDR2: SGHNT and YENEEA. The variable domain in full, with the rest retrieved from reference TRBV11-3 and TRBJ2-3, is EAGVVQSPRYKIIEKKQPVAFWCNPISGHNTLYWYLQNLGQGPELLIRYENEEAVDDSQLPKDRFSAERLKGVDSTLKIQPAELGDSAVYLCASSPAGTSGRRADTQYFGPGTRLTVL.

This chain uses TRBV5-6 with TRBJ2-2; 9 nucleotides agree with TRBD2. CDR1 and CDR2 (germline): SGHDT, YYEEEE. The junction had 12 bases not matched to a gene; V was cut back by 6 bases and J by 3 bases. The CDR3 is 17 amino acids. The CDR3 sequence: CASKTLGLAGYTGELFF. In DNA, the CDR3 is TGTGCCAGCAAAACCCTGGGCCTAGCGGGGTACACCGGGGAGCTGTTTTTT.

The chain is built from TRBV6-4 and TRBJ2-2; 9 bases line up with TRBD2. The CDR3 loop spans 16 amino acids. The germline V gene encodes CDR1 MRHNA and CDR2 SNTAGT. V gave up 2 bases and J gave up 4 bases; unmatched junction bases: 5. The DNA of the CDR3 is TGTGCCAGCAGTGACACTCGACTAGCGGCCACCGGGGAGCTGTTTTTT. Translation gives CASSDTRLAATGELFF.